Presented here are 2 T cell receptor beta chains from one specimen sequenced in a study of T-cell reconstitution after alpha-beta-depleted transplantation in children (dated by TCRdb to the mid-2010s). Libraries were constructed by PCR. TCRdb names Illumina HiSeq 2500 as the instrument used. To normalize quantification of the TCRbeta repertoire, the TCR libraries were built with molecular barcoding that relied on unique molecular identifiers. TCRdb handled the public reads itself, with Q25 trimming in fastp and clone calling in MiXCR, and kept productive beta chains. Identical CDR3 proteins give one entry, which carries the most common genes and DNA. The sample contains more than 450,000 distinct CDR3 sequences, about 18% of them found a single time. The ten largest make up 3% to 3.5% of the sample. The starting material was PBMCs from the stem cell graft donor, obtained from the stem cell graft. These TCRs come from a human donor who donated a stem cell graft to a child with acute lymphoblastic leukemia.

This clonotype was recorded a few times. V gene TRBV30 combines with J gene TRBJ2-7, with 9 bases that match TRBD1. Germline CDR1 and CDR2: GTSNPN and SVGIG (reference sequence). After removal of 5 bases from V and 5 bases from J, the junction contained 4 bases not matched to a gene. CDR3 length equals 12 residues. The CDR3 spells CAWRTGAHEQYF. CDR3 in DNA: TGTGCCTGGCGGACAGGGGCCCACGAGCAGTACTTC. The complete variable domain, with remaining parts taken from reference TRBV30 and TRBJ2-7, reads SQTIHQWPATLVQPVGSPLSLECTVEGTSNPNLYWYRQAAGRGLQLLFYSVGIGQISSEVPQNLSASRPQDRQFILSSKKLLLSDSGFYLCAWRTGAHEQYFGPGTRLTVT.

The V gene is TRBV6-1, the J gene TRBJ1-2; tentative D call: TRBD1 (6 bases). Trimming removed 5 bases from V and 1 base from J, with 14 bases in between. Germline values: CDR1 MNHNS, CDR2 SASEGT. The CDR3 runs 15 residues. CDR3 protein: CASSRTKGGNYGYTF. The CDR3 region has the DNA TGTGCCAGCAGTCGAACGAAGGGGGGTAACTATGGCTACACCTTC.